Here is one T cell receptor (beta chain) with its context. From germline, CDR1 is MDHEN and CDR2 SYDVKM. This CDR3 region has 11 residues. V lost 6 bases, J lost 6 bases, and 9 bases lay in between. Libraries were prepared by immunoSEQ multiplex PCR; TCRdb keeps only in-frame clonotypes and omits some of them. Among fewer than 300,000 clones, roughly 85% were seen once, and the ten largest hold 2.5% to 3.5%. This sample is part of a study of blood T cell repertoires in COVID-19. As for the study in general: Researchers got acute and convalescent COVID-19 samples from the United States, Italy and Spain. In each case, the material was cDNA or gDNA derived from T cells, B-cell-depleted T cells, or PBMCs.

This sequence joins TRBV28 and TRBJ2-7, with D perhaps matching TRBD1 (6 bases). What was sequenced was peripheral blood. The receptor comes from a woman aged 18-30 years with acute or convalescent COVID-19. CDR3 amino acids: CASRDRFEQYF. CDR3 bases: TGTGCCAGCAGAGACAGGTTCGAGCAGTACTTC.